These T cell receptor beta chains were read from a single sample in a study of T cell responses to AZD1222 COVID-19 vaccine. Profiled with immunoSEQ multiplex PCR; TCRdb holds only in-frame clones, not every one. Among 130,000 to 150,000 clones, over 75% were seen once, and the ten largest hold about 3.4%. This material consisted of peripheral blood, taken on day 0 of AZD1222 vaccination. The source of these receptors is an adult in good health. CDR3s include the opening cysteine and the closing phenylalanine or tryptophan. Fields, in order: J gene, clone size, V gene, D gene, CDR3 protein, CDR3 DNA. A D gene is named only where the DNA matches it firmly. Not all rows give a size; the values are once, few, many and, for expanded clones, a class.

J gene: TRBJ2-5
clone size: -
V gene: TRBV6-5
D gene: -
CDR3 protein: CASSYSSQGRKTQYF
CDR3 DNA: TGTGCCAGCAGTTACTCGAGCCAGGGACGGAAGACCCAGTACTTC

J gene: TRBJ2-1
clone size: -
V gene: TRBV5-1
D gene: TRBD1
CDR3 protein: CASSLGQGRFNEQFF
CDR3 DNA: TGCGCCAGCAGCTTGGGACAGGGGAGATTCAATGAGCAGTTCTTC

J gene: TRBJ1-4
clone size: -
V gene: TRBV18
D gene: TRBD1
CDR3 protein: CASSPDQGADEKLFF
CDR3 DNA: TGTGCCAGCTCACCAGATCAGGGGGCGGATGAAAAACTGTTTTTT

J gene: TRBJ2-1
clone size: -
V gene: TRBV6-6
D gene: -
CDR3 protein: CASRGSYNEQFF
CDR3 DNA: TGTGCCAGCCGAGGATCCTACAATGAGCAGTTCTTC

J gene: TRBJ1-6
clone size: few
V gene: TRBV2
D gene: -
CDR3 protein: CASSDGGDSPLHF
CDR3 DNA: TGTGCCAGCAGTGACGGCGGGGATTCACCCCTCCACTTT

J gene: TRBJ2-3
clone size: -
V gene: TRBV10-3
D gene: TRBD1
CDR3 protein: CAIRDDREGYTDTQYF
CDR3 DNA: TGTGCCATCAGGGATGACAGGGAAGGGTACACAGATACGCAGTATTTT

J gene: TRBJ2-3
clone size: -
V gene: TRBV6-2/TRBV6-3
D gene: TRBD2
CDR3 protein: CASSYPGLAGGADTQYF
CDR3 DNA: TGTGCCAGCAGTTACCCGGGACTAGCGGGGGGTGCAGATACGCAGTATTTT

J gene: TRBJ1-5
clone size: -
V gene: TRBV19
D gene: TRBD1
CDR3 protein: CASNIGGGNNQPQHF
CDR3 DNA: TGTGCCAGTAATATAGGGGGCGGCAACAATCAGCCCCAGCATTTT

J gene: TRBJ2-5
clone size: -
V gene: TRBV23-1
D gene: TRBD1
CDR3 protein: CASSQKNRDREETQYF
CDR3 DNA: TGCGCCAGCAGTCAGAAAAACCGGGACAGGGAAGAGACCCAGTACTTC

J gene: TRBJ2-7
clone size: -
V gene: TRBV7-8
D gene: -
CDR3 protein: CASSLGLGSSYEQYF
CDR3 DNA: TGTGCCAGCAGCTTGGGACTGGGAAGCTCCTACGAGCAGTACTTC

J gene: TRBJ2-1
clone size: -
V gene: TRBV30
D gene: -
CDR3 protein: CAWSVDHNEQFF
CDR3 DNA: TGTGCCTGGAGTGTAGATCACAATGAGCAGTTCTTC

J gene: TRBJ2-3
clone size: -
V gene: TRBV29-1
D gene: TRBD2
CDR3 protein: CSVGTSGSDTQYF
CDR3 DNA: TGCAGCGTGGGGACTAGCGGCTCAGATACGCAGTATTTT

J gene: TRBJ1-1
clone size: -
V gene: TRBV12-3/TRBV12-4
D gene: -
CDR3 protein: CASRTEGTEAFF
CDR3 DNA: TGTGCCAGCAGAACGGAGGGCACTGAAGCTTTCTTT

J gene: TRBJ1-2
clone size: -
V gene: TRBV19
D gene: TRBD1
CDR3 protein: CASQTGQGAGYGYTF
CDR3 DNA: TGTGCCAGCCAAACGGGACAGGGGGCTGGGTATGGCTACACCTTC

J gene: TRBJ1-1
clone size: -
V gene: TRBV27
D gene: -
CDR3 protein: CASSSRTANTEAFF
CDR3 DNA: TGTGCCAGCAGTTCTCGGACAGCCAACACTGAAGCTTTCTTT

J gene: TRBJ2-3
clone size: -
V gene: TRBV19
D gene: TRBD2
CDR3 protein: CASNVVTSGRIDTQYF
CDR3 DNA: TGTGCCAGTAACGTCGTGACTAGCGGGAGGATAGATACGCAGTATTTT

J gene: TRBJ2-2
clone size: -
V gene: TRBV2
D gene: -
CDR3 protein: CASKARGSTGELFF
CDR3 DNA: TGTGCCAGCAAGGCCCGGGGGTCCACCGGGGAGCTGTTTTTT

J gene: TRBJ2-2
clone size: -
V gene: TRBV6-5
D gene: -
CDR3 protein: CASSYNAGSTGELFF
CDR3 DNA: TGTGCCAGCAGTTATAATGCGGGAAGCACCGGGGAGCTGTTTTTT

J gene: TRBJ2-5
clone size: -
V gene: TRBV7-9
D gene: -
CDR3 protein: CASSVFSGPETQYF
CDR3 DNA: TGTGCCAGCAGTGTATTTTCGGGGCCAGAGACCCAGTACTTC

J gene: TRBJ1-1
clone size: -
V gene: TRBV7-8
D gene: TRBD1
CDR3 protein: CASSLRTGGYGEAFF
CDR3 DNA: TGTGCCAGCAGCTTAAGGACAGGGGGTTATGGTGAAGCTTTCTTT

J gene: TRBJ2-7
clone size: once
V gene: TRBV5-6
D gene: TRBD2
CDR3 protein: CASTGLAGGREQYF
CDR3 DNA: TGTGCCAGCACCGGACTAGCGGGGGGGCGCGAGCAGTACTTC

J gene: TRBJ1-4
clone size: -
V gene: TRBV6-5
D gene: TRBD1
CDR3 protein: CASSGQGYQEKLFF
CDR3 DNA: TGTGCCAGCAGCGGACAGGGATATCAGGAAAAACTGTTTTTT

J gene: TRBJ2-1
clone size: -
V gene: TRBV19
D gene: -
CDR3 protein: CASSILGEQFF
CDR3 DNA: TGTGCCAGTAGTATACTGGGTGAGCAGTTCTTC

J gene: TRBJ1-1
clone size: -
V gene: TRBV28
D gene: -
CDR3 protein: CASSPNTGGARAEAFF
CDR3 DNA: TGTGCCAGCAGCCCCAATACCGGGGGGGCTAGAGCTGAAGCTTTCTTT

J gene: TRBJ2-5
clone size: -
V gene: TRBV5-1
D gene: -
CDR3 protein: CASRSPGQGWSGRPQETQYF
CDR3 DNA: TGCGCCAGCAGATCACCGGGACAGGGTTGGAGCGGGAGGCCCCAAGAGACCCAGTACTTC

J gene: TRBJ1-6
clone size: once
V gene: TRBV9
D gene: -
CDR3 protein: CASSVEEGSGSPLHF
CDR3 DNA: TGTGCCAGCAGCGTAGAGGAGGGTTCAGGCTCACCCCTCCACTTT

J gene: TRBJ1-5
clone size: -
V gene: TRBV2
D gene: -
CDR3 protein: CASRYGVNQPQHF
CDR3 DNA: TGTGCCAGCAGATATGGGGTCAATCAGCCCCAGCATTTT

J gene: TRBJ1-1
clone size: once
V gene: TRBV25-1
D gene: -
CDR3 protein: CASSDTLGGITEAFF
CDR3 DNA: TGTGCCAGCAGTGATACTCTAGGAGGGATCACTGAAGCTTTCTTT